This T cell receptor beta chain is from a study of T-cell reconstitution after alpha-beta-depleted transplantation in children. This clonotype was detected many times. This CDR3 is built from 14 residues. CDR1 and CDR2 (germline): SGHVS, FNYEAQ. V lost 5 bases and J lost 5, with 10 bases in between. Preparing the TCRbeta library involved the use of unique molecular identifiers. Each CDR3 protein is one row after TCRdb ran MiXCR on the PCR reads. Here the sample spans about 16,000 distinct CDR3 sequences, 5.1% being singletons. The chain employs TRBV7-6 and TRBJ1-6; TRBD1 might be the D (5 bases). The receptor comes from a boy between 5 and 17 years old with acute lymphoblastic leukemia, due to receive a stem cell transplant. The sample was PBMCs, taken before TCRalphabeta/CD19-depleted stem cell transplant. This chain's CDR3 is CASSARGNNSPLHF. The CDR3, as DNA: TGTGCCAGCAGCGCCCGGGGGAATAATTCACCCCTCCACTTT.